This T cell receptor beta chain was retrieved from a study of PD-L1 blockade in urothelial cancer. As for time point: pretreatment peripheral blood. The CDR3 length is 12 residues. CDR1 MDHEN and CDR2 SYDVKM come from the germline V gene. V shed 7 bases and J shed 8 bases, with 11 bases lying between them. PCRs were each spiked with synthetic TCR analog templates. This table comes from immunoSEQ multiplex PCR, and its TCRdb copy is limited to in-frame clones, with some not included. The sample holds roughly 63,000 clones, 75% to 85% seen once. The input for sequencing was PBMCs, taken around atezolizumab (anti-PD-L1) treatment. This sequence was found in a man in his 70s with urothelial cancer. This chain uses TRBV28 with TRBJ1-4, with D unclear. DNA for the CDR3: TGTGCCAGCAATGGGCCAGAAGAAAAACTGTTTTTT. It specifies CASNGPEEKLFF. The variable domain in full, with the rest retrieved from reference TRBV28 and TRBJ1-4, is DVKVTQSSRYLVKRTGEKVFLECVQDMDHENMFWYRQDPGLGLRLIYFSYDVKMKEKGDIPEGYSVSREKKERFSLILESASTNQTSMYLCASNGPEEKLFFGSGTQLSVL.